The 20 T cell receptor beta chains listed next were all sequenced from one sample in a study of tumor-infiltrating lymphocytes in oesophageal squamous cell carcinoma. MiXCR was run by TCRdb on the PCR reads, yielding one entry per CDR3 protein. The sample has approximately 20,000 distinct CDR3 sequences, approximately 39% seen once; the top ten hold 30% to 45%. Sequenced input: esophageal tumor tissue. These receptors all come from a male donor with esophageal squamous cell carcinoma.

As DNA, the CDR3 is TGTGCCAGCAGTTACGGCCCTGAGCAGTTCTTC. Encoded protein: CASSYGPEQFF. The chain combines TRBV6-8 with TRBJ2-1; no clear D gene. The CDR3 loop spans 11 amino acids. V was cut by 2 bases and J by 9 bases, with 5 bases left in between. Germline assignment: CDR1 MNHGY and CDR2 SAAAGT.

Many counts were recorded for this clonotype. The rearrangement joins TRBV24-1 to TRBJ2-5, with TRBD1 matching over 12 bases. V lost 5 bases and J lost 5; bases outside the gene matches: 14. Germline V gene data show CDR1 as KGHDR and CDR2 as SFDVKD. CDR3 length: 18 amino acids. The CDR3 DNA follows: TGTGCCACCAGTGGGGACCGGGACAGGGGGCTTTGGTCGGAGACCCAGTACTTC. It codes for CATSGDRDRGLWSETQYF.

At least ten counts were recorded for this clonotype. This rearrangement joins TRBV7-9 to TRBJ2-7; TRBD1 matches 8 bases. In germline, CDR1 is SEHNR, CDR2 FQNEAQ (reference sequence). Germline trimming cut 5 bases from V and 3 bases from J; bases unmatched to any gene: 6. CDR3 length: 14 residues. The CDR3 sequence is CASSTTGGGYEQYF. CDR3 DNA: TGTGCCAGCAGCACCACAGGGGGAGGCTACGAGCAGTACTTC.

The table lists this clonotype with a few counts. V and J are TRBV7-6 and TRBJ2-1; D possibly corresponds to TRBD2 (6 bases). V was clipped by 4 bases and J by 4 bases, with 11 bases between them. Germline lookup yields CDR1 SGHVS and CDR2 FNYEAQ. The CDR3 consists of 14 residues. The CDR3 protein is CASSSVGGYNEQFF. CDR3 DNA: TGTGCCAGCAGCTCGGTTGGGGGGTACAATGAGCAGTTCTTC. The variable domain in full, completed from reference TRBV7-6 and TRBJ2-1, reads GAGVSQSPRYKVTKRGQDVALRCDPISGHVSLYWYRQALGQGPEFLTYFNYEAQQDKSGLPNDRFSAERPEGSISTLTIQRTEQRDSAMYRCASSSVGGYNEQFFGPGTRLTVL.

This clonotype was detected only a few times. Since the CDR3 does not end with the conserved phenylalanine or tryptophan, this likely comes from a read error. The DNA is left out, because the CDR3 cannot be placed on it with certainty; the CDR3 is given as TCRdb lists it. This chain connects TRBV7-9 to TRBJ2-3; the table's TRBD2 call for D was not verified on the DNA. The CDR3 region is 16 residues in length, termini included. CDR1 and CDR2 (germline): SEHNR, FQNEAQ (reference sequence). The CDR3 spells CASSLGLTPDEQYFGP.

CDR3 nucleotide sequence: TGTGCCAGCAGCTCCCTGGGTGCGGGATGGACTGAAGCTTTCTTT. The encoded protein is CASSSLGAGWTEAFF. The chain joins TRBV7-9 to TRBJ2-3; D ambiguous. The tail of the sequence fits TRBJ1-1 better, so the J call may be wrong. This CDR3 has 15 amino acids. Germline CDR1 is SEHNR and CDR2 is FQNEAQ (reference sequence).

The rearrangement joins TRBV7-4 to TRBJ2-2; D possibly corresponds to TRBD2 (6 bases). The CDR3 runs 14 residues. Trimming removed 4 bases from V and 4 bases from J, with 10 bases in between. Germline CDR1 SGHVT, CDR2 SQSDAQ. The CDR3 nucleotides are TGTGCCAGCAGCTCCGGGGACTTCACCGGGGAGCTGTTTTTT. This codes for CASSSGDFTGELFF. Complete variable domain (other parts from reference TRBV7-4 and TRBJ2-2): GAGVSQSPRYKVAKRGRDVALRCDSISGHVTLYWYRQTLGQGSEVLTYSQSDAQRDKSGRPSGRFSAERPERSVSTLKIQRTEQGDSAVYLCASSSGDFTGELFFGEGSRLTVL.

In this sample, this clonotype turned up many times. This may come from a read error, since a much larger clone is one base off. The chain is built from TRBV24-1 and TRBJ2-5; 8 bases align to TRBD1. The length of the CDR3 is 15 residues. Germline V CDR1 and CDR2: KGHDR, SFDVKD. With 9 bases clipped from V and 11 bases from J, the junction kept 19 bases outside the gene matches. CDR3 coding DNA: TGTGCCACCGGACAGGGAGTAACGAAGTTCAATGAGCAGTACTTC. Encoded protein: CATGQGVTKFNEQYF.

This clonotype was recorded many times. This chain uses TRBV7-9 with TRBJ1-6; D is unresolved. The CDR3 sequence is 16 residues long. Germline loops: CDR1 SEHNR, CDR2 FQNEAQ (reference sequence). V lost 5 bases to trimming and J lost 0 bases, with 11 bases between them. CDR3 nucleotides: TGTGCCAGCAGCCTAGAGCACAGCTCCTATAATTCACCCCTCCACTTT. Translation: CASSLEHSSYNSPLHF. Full variable domain (rest looked up from reference TRBV7-9 and TRBJ1-6): DTGVSQNPRHKITKRGQNVTFRCDPISEHNRLYWYRQTLGQGPEFLTYFQNEAQLEKSRLLSDRFSAERPKGSFSTLEIQRTEQGDSAMYLCASSLEHSSYNSPLHFGNGTRLTVT.

This clonotype was picked up many times. The V call is TRBV6-1, the J call TRBJ2-6; D gene ambiguous. The CDR3 is made up of 17 amino acids. The V end lost 7 bases, the J end lost 3 bases, and 19 bases lay between the germline ends. The germline V gene encodes CDR1 MNHNS and CDR2 SASEGT. For the CDR3, the DNA is TGTGCCAGCAAGAGGCAGGTCCTCATCAGTGGGGCCAACGTCCTGACTTTC. It translates to CASKRQVLISGANVLTF.

This clonotype was recorded many times. The chain links TRBV24-1 to TRBJ2-3; 7 positions match TRBD2. The V and J ends lost 4 bases and 5 bases, in that order; junction bases with no gene match: 8. The CDR3 runs to 15 residues. CDR1 KGHDR and CDR2 SFDVKD come from the germline V gene. The CDR3 is CATSDSLSGGDTQYF. The CDR3, as DNA: TGTGCCACCAGTGACTCCCTATCGGGGGGAGATACGCAGTATTTT.

This clonotype was seen repeatedly, ten times or more. The chain employs TRBV10-3 and TRBJ2-6; D is tentatively TRBD1 or TRBD2 (5 bases each). The CDR3 runs 15 residues. The germline gives CDR1 ENHRY, CDR2 SYGVKD. Trimming removed 0 bases from V and 4 bases from J, with 7 bases in between. The CDR3 DNA sequence: TGTGCCATCAGTGAGTCCTGGGGGGGGGCCAACGTCCTGACTTTC. This codes for CAISESWGGANVLTF.

In this sample, this clonotype turned up many times. The chain uses TRBV10-2 and TRBJ2-1; 11 positions match TRBD2. CDR1 WSHSY and CDR2 SAAADI come from the germline V gene. This CDR3 contains 15 residues. V dropped 4 bases and J dropped 3; count of bases not matched to a gene: 2. CDR3 bases: TGCGCCAGCAGTGTAGGGACTAGCGGCTACAATGAGCAGTTCTTC. Amino acids: CASSVGTSGYNEQFF.

The chain is built from TRBV12-3 or TRBV12-4 and TRBJ2-1, with 11 positions matching TRBD2. Trimming at V came to 7 bases and at J to 2 bases, leaving 7 bases not matched to a gene. The CDR3 consists of 16 residues. The CDR3 DNA sequence: TGTGCCAGCACGTTCCGTAGCGGGGGGGCCTACAATGAGCAGTTCTTC. Translated, it gives CASTFRSGGAYNEQFF.

A note on this clonotype: At one end the junction does not follow the germline gene, possibly because of a read error. The chain carries TRBV7-6 and TRBJ2-3; D ambiguous. The DNA end is more similar to TRBJ2-1, so the J call may be wrong. The germline V gene has CDR1 SGHVS and CDR2 FNYEAQ. This CDR3 has 13 residues. CDR3 residues: CASSLIASGEQFF. CDR3 bases: TGTGCTAGCAGCTTAATAGCATCGGGTGAGCAGTTCTTC.

In this sample, this clonotype turned up many times. The chain is built from TRBV5-1 and TRBJ2-4; D could derive from TRBD1 or TRBD2 (5 bases each). Germline assignment: CDR1 SGHRS and CDR2 YFSETQ. The V and J ends lost 5 bases and 5 bases respectively, with 23 bases between them. The CDR3 contains 17 residues. CDR3 amino acids: CASRPSPPGTPENIQYF. CDR3 nucleotide sequence: TGCGCCAGCAGACCAAGTCCCCCCGGGACCCCAGAAAACATTCAGTACTTC.

This clonotype qualifies as large. Here the CDR3 DNA reads TGTGCCAGCAGTTACCATCTTCCGGGAGAGAGCACAGATACGCAGTATTTT. Translation gives CASSYHLPGESTDTQYF. The chain joins TRBV6-2 or TRBV6-3 to TRBJ2-3, with TRBD2 as a possible D gene (6 bases). CDR1 and CDR2 from the germline V gene are MNHEY and SVGEGT. The germline V and J ends were trimmed by 2 bases and 0 bases, with 15 bases remaining between them. There are 17 residues in the CDR3.

This rearrangement joins TRBV7-3 to TRBJ2-3, with TRBD2 matching over 10 bases. The J call may be wrong; the DNA end is better matched by TRBJ2-1. CDR3 length: 16 residues. The germline V gene has CDR1 SGHTA and CDR2 FQGTGA. CDR3 bases: TGTGCCAGCAGCTACTCTAGCGGGGGACTAGGGGGAGAGCAGTTCTTC. Its protein is CASSYSSGGLGGEQFF.

This clonotype was counted at least ten times. The genes are TRBV5-1 and TRBJ2-3; 7 nucleotides agree with TRBD2. The V segment lost 1 base and the J segment 3 bases; nucleotides outside the gene matches: 5. CDR1 and CDR2 (germline): SGHRS, YFSETQ. The CDR3 runs 15 residues. The CDR3: CASSLREDLTDTQYF. The CDR3 DNA sequence: TGCGCCAGCAGCTTGCGGGAGGACCTAACAGATACGCAGTATTTT.

This clonotype was observed at least ten times. A much bigger clone sits one base away, suggesting this may be a read error. The chain links TRBV24-1 to TRBJ2-7; D may match TRBD1 or TRBD2 (5 bases each). Between the trimmed V and J ends, which lost 5 bases and 7 bases, there was a span of 17 bases. The V gene's germline CDR1 is KGHDR and CDR2 SFDVKD. The CDR3 loop spans 14 amino acids. The CDR3: CATSVGASYNEQYF. The CDR3, as DNA: TGTGCCACCAGTGTCGGGGCCTCCTACAATGAGCAGTACTTC.